What follows are 20 T cell receptor beta chains derived from one specimen sequenced in a study of cytomegalovirus exposure and HLA in healthy donors. The PCR had 60 Vbeta and 13 Jbeta primers. Using immunoSEQ multiplex PCR, the repertoire was profiled, and TCRdb retains in-frame clones only, with some absent. The data show about 110,000 clones, and the top ten clones hold more than 3%. Sequencing used PBMCs. All receptors come from a man in his late teens or twenties in good health and CMV-seronegative.

This chain connects TRBV7-9 to TRBJ2-7; 7 nucleotides line up with TRBD1. This CDR3 has 16 residues. Trimming took 2 bases from V and 3 from J; bases not matched to a gene: 10. Germline lookup yields CDR1 SEHNR and CDR2 FQNEAQ (reference sequence). The CDR3 loop reads CASSLSKTGTDYEQYF. The CDR3 region has the DNA TGTGCCAGCAGCTTATCCAAAACCGGGACAGACTACGAGCAGTACTTC.

V and J are TRBV4-1 and TRBJ1-6; possible D gene TRBD1, 6 bases. V was trimmed by 0 bases and J by 5 bases, leaving 8 bases between them. The CDR3 sequence is 15 residues long. Germline lookup yields CDR1 MGHRA and CDR2 YSYEKL. For the CDR3, the DNA is TGCGCCAGCAGCCAAGAGTGGACAGATAATTCACCCCTCCACTTT. Its protein product is CASSQEWTDNSPLHF.

J is TRBJ2-2 and V is TRBV7-9; D unresolved. The germline V and J ends were trimmed by 6 bases and 4 bases, with 9 bases remaining between them. The germline V gene has CDR1 SEHNR and CDR2 FQNEAQ (reference sequence). The CDR3 is 13 amino acids. In DNA form, the CDR3 reads TGTGCCAGCAGTCTACAGTTCACCGGGGAGCTGTTTTTT. This gives the protein CASSLQFTGELFF.

The rearrangement joins TRBV6-5 to TRBJ2-7; 7 bases line up with TRBD1. CDR1 is MNHEY, CDR2 SVGAGI, per germline. The V and J ends lost 2 bases and 4 bases, in that order; junction bases with no gene match: 8. CDR3 length: 15 residues. This chain's CDR3 is CASSYEGTELYEQYF. For the CDR3, the DNA is TGTGCCAGCAGTTACGAGGGGACAGAGCTTTACGAGCAGTACTTC.

The chain employs TRBV28 and TRBJ2-7; no reliable D call. Per germline, CDR1 MDHEN and CDR2 SYDVKM. V lost 4 bases to trimming and J lost 2 bases, with 9 bases between them. CDR3 length equals 13 residues. CDR3 in amino acids: CASSSPRAYEQYF. For the CDR3, the DNA is TGTGCCAGCAGTTCCCCCCGAGCCTACGAGCAGTACTTC.

The chain combines TRBV12-5 with TRBJ1-2, with D possibly being TRBD1 (6 bases). Trimming removed 0 bases from V and 8 bases from J, with 10 bases in between. The CDR3 spans 13 residues. CDR1 LGHNT and CDR2 FRNRAP come from the germline V gene. The CDR3 protein is CASGLVAGEGYTF. The CDR3 DNA reads TGTGCTAGTGGTTTGGTTGCAGGGGAAGGCTACACCTTC.

This chain links TRBV5-6 with TRBJ2-3, with D possibly matching TRBD2 (6 bases). V was trimmed by 4 bases and J by 6 bases, leaving 15 bases between them. Germline CDR1 reads SGHDT; CDR2 reads YYEEEE. This CDR3 comprises 14 residues. CDR3 nucleotide sequence: TGTGCCAGCAGCGGGGTGGAGGGCCAGGATACGCAGTATTTT. Its translation: CASSGVEGQDTQYF. Using reference TRBV5-6 and TRBJ2-3 for the parts outside the CDR3, the full variable domain is DAGVTQSPTHLIKTRGQQVTLRCSPKSGHDTVSWYQQALGQGPQFIFQYYEEEERQRGNFPDRFSGHQFPNYSSELNVNALLLGDSALYLCASSGVEGQDTQYFGPGTRLTVL.

The rearrangement links TRBV6-5 to TRBJ2-7; tentatively, D is TRBD2 (6 bases). The CDR3 totals 15 residues. Trimming removed 5 bases at V and 2 bases at J, with 16 bases between. Germline V lookup: CDR1 MNHEY, CDR2 SVGAGI. DNA of the CDR3: TGTGCCAGCAGTCCCGAGGGGCGGGGCCCCTACGAGCAGTACTTC. It specifies CASSPEGRGPYEQYF.

This rearrangement joins TRBV9 to TRBJ2-5; D gene uncertain. This CDR3 is built from 14 residues. V shed 0 bases and J shed 5 bases, with 11 bases lying between them. Germline CDR1 reads SGDLS; CDR2 reads YYNGEE. The CDR3 is CASSVALVAETQYF. DNA for the CDR3: TGTGCCAGCAGCGTAGCTCTGGTTGCGGAGACCCAGTACTTC.

The chain carries TRBV5-1 and TRBJ1-2, with D unresolved. V was trimmed by 4 bases and J by 5 bases, leaving 12 bases between them. Germline CDR1 and CDR2: SGHRS and YFSETQ. The CDR3 has 13 residues. CDR3 sequence reads: CASSRSPGYGYTF. For the CDR3, the DNA is TGCGCCAGCAGCCGAAGCCCGGGGTATGGCTACACCTTC. Full variable domain (missing parts from reference TRBV5-1 and TRBJ1-2): KAGVTQTPRYLIKTRGQQVTLSCSPISGHRSVSWYQQTPGQGLQFLFEYFSETQRNKGNFPGRFSGRQFSNSRSEMNVSTLELGDSALYLCASSRSPGYGYTFGSGTRLTVV.

The chain couples TRBV6-1 to TRBJ2-1, with 8 bases identical to TRBD1. V lost 0 bases to trimming and J lost 0 bases; unmatched junction nucleotides: 4. The CDR3 contains 17 residues. Per germline, CDR1 MNHNS and CDR2 SASEGT. CDR3 nucleotide sequence: TGTGCCAGCAGTGAAGCGCGGGGACAGGTCTCCTACAATGAGCAGTTCTTC. Translating it yields CASSEARGQVSYNEQFF.

This rearrangement joins TRBV7-2 to TRBJ2-2, with D possibly matching TRBD2 (7 bases). CDR1 is SGHTA and CDR2 is FQGNSA in the germline V gene. The CDR3 runs to 17 residues. Trimming removed 8 bases at V and 4 bases at J, with 23 bases between. The chain's CDR3 is CASGRRGRGISTGELFF. In DNA, the CDR3 is TGTGCCAGCGGCCGGCGAGGGAGGGGGATCAGCACCGGGGAGCTGTTTTTT.

The chain uses TRBV4-1 and TRBJ1-6; D unresolved. Germline-derived CDR1 and CDR2 are MGHRA and YSYEKL. The CDR3 has 15 amino acids. V lost 1 base to trimming and J lost 7 bases, with 11 bases between them. The CDR3 DNA is TGCGCCAGCAGCCAAGTGGGTCCGACAAATTCACCCCTCCACTTT. Residues: CASSQVGPTNSPLHF.

This chain joins TRBV15 and TRBJ2-2; 12 positions agree with TRBD2. CDR1 is LNHNV and CDR2 is YYDKDF in the germline V gene (reference sequence). The CDR3 is 18 amino acids. Germline trimming cut 8 bases from V and 0 bases from J; bases unmatched to any gene: 10. CDR3 DNA: TGTGCCACCCGTAGGGAACTAGCGGGGGGTTCGAACACCGGGGAGCTGTTTTTT. It specifies CATRRELAGGSNTGELFF. Full variable domain (missing parts from reference TRBV15 and TRBJ2-2): DAMVIQNPRYQVTQFGKPVTLSCSQTLNHNVMYWYQQKSSQAPKLLFHYYDKDFNNEADTPDNFQSRRPNTSFCFLDIRSPGLGDTAMYLCATRRELAGGSNTGELFFGEGSRLTVL.

The chain employs TRBV7-9 and TRBJ2-3; 9 bases align to TRBD1. This CDR3 has 14 amino acids. The germline gives CDR1 SEHNR, CDR2 FQNEAQ (reference sequence). The trim removed 8 bases at V and 4 bases at J, leaving 7 bases unmatched. DNA of the CDR3: TGTGCCAGCCGCGACAGGGGGGGTCCAGATACGCAGTATTTT. Residues: CASRDRGGPDTQYF.

This chain joins TRBV10-2 and TRBJ1-1, with no clear D. V was pared by 3 bases and J by 1 base, with 6 bases between. CDR3 length: 13 amino acids. The germline V gene has CDR1 WSHSY and CDR2 SAAADI. This CDR3 reads CASSELRNTEAFF. The CDR3, as DNA: TGCGCCAGCAGTGAACTTCGGAACACTGAAGCTTTCTTT.

V usage is TRBV6-6 and J usage is TRBJ2-5; 9 nucleotides agree with TRBD1. The DNA end is a closer match to TRBJ2-7, so the J assignment may be wrong. The CDR3 totals 14 residues. Germline V gene lookup returns CDR1 MNHNY and CDR2 SVGAGI (reference sequence). The CDR3 DNA follows: TGTGCCAGCAGGCCCGGGACAGGGACCTACGAGCAGTACTTC. Protein: CASRPGTGTYEQYF.

The V gene is TRBV11-2, the J gene TRBJ2-7; D gene ambiguous. V lost 2 bases and J lost 0, with 8 bases in between. In germline, CDR1 is SGHAT, CDR2 FQNNGV. This CDR3 is built from 14 residues. The CDR3 sequence: CASSLLVNSYEQYF. In nucleotides, the CDR3 is TGTGCCAGCAGCTTATTAGTCAACTCCTACGAGCAGTACTTC.

V is TRBV4-1 and J is TRBJ1-2; perhaps TRBD1 as D (6 bases). This CDR3 is built from 16 residues. Per the germline V gene, CDR1 is MGHRA and CDR2 is YSYEKL. The V end was cut by 1 base, the J end by 8 bases, with 20 bases between. Here the CDR3 reads CASSQAGTGLAGGYTF. CDR3 in DNA: TGCGCCAGCAGCCAAGCTGGTACAGGGCTGGCTGGCGGCTACACCTTC.

The chain is built from TRBV10-1 and TRBJ2-2; TRBD2 aligns across 7 bases. Germline V gene data show CDR1 as WNHNN and CDR2 as SYGVQD (reference sequence). The V segment lost 1 base and the J segment 4 bases; nucleotides outside the gene matches: 3. CDR3 length: 15 residues. The CDR3 sequence: CASSELAGTTGELFF. CDR3 sequence (DNA): TGCGCCAGCAGTGAGTTAGCGGGTACCACCGGGGAGCTGTTTTTT.